This TCR beta chain emerged from a study of tumor-infiltrating lymphocytes in primary liver carcinoma. cDNA specific to TCR beta was made from 500 ng of total RNA, with a constant-region primer employed for priming. Libraries of TCR beta came from three nested multiplex PCR rounds with slightly modified ARM-PCR. A C-beta reverse primer was combined with TRBV1-TRBV30 forward primers in the first two PCR rounds, and each round had about 10 cycles. From the multiplex PCR reads, TCRdb called clonotypes with MiXCR, one entry per CDR3 protein. The sample lists 150,000 to 200,000 distinct CDR3 sequences, 85% occurring once. With regard to this clonotype: Germline is not matched at one junction end, which may reflect a read error.

The germline gives CDR1 MGHDK, CDR2 SYGVNS. CDR3 length equals 16 residues. Between roughly 17 and 31 mg of unsorted bulk tissue served as the source from which RNA and DNA were co-extracted. Specimen: tumor tissue from primary liver carcinoma. The J gene is TRBJ1-5, the V gene TRBV25-1, with a possible D match to TRBD1 (6 bases). The source of this sequence is a man between 35 and 55 years old with primary liver carcinoma and hepatitis B virus infection. The CDR3 region is CASSAGGLGSSRPRHF. Here the CDR3 DNA reads TGTGCCAGCAGTGCTGGGGGCCTAGGGAGCAGTCGGCCCCGGCATTTT.